The clone carrying this T cell receptor beta chain has more than one count but fewer than ten. Its target is not known. The PCR contained 60 Vbeta and 13 Jbeta primers. This table comes from immunoSEQ multiplex PCR, and its TCRdb copy is limited to in-frame clones, with some not included. This sample has fewer than 200,000 clones, with around 74% found just once. The data derive from a study of cytomegalovirus exposure and HLA in healthy donors. CDR3 length equals 17 residues. Germline V CDR1 and CDR2: SGHRS, YFSETQ. The ends were cut back, 4 bases at V and 1 base at J, with 21 bases in the middle. Study-level points and caveats: Prior analysis indicated that the majority of TCR beta V segments exhibited productivity approximately 90% or approximately 30% of the time. Beyond CMV serostatus, there was no information to go on about immune exposure.

Sequencing input: PBMCs. This TCR was sampled from a female donor in good health and CMV-seronegative. The chain has TRBV5-1 and TRBJ2-7; perhaps TRBD1 as D (6 bases). CDR3 DNA: TGCGCCAGCAGCCCCTATCCTGCTGGGCAGGGGTCCTACGAGCAGTACTTC. This gives the protein CASSPYPAGQGSYEQYF.